The 14 T cell receptor beta chains below come from one sample, sequenced in a study of T cell changes during pregnancy in multiple sclerosis. Profiling relied on immunoSEQ multiplex PCR, and the TCRdb table lists in-frame clones only, not all of them. The table includes some 33,000 clones, approximately 90% detected once. This material consisted of CD8+ T cells from peripheral blood mononuclear cells, taken in the third trimester of pregnancy. The receptors derive from a female donor with multiple sclerosis, enrolled in a pregnancy study.

This chain joins TRBV18 and TRBJ1-4; weak D call: TRBD1 (5 bases). In germline, CDR1 is KGHSH, CDR2 LQKENI. The CDR3 consists of 14 residues. Trimming took 3 bases from V and 6 from J, leaving 11 bases between them. CDR3 sequence reads: CASSPQGWDEKLFF. DNA for the CDR3: TGTGCCAGCTCACCCCAGGGCTGGGATGAAAAACTGTTTTTT.

The rearrangement uses TRBV29-1 and TRBJ1-1; TRBD1 matches 9 bases. With V trimmed by 5 bases and J by 8 bases, 9 bases remained unmatched. The CDR3 consists of 13 residues. Germline V gene sequence: CDR1 SQVTM, CDR2 ANQGSEA. The CDR3 is CSVHTGGSWEAFF. The CDR3 coding sequence is TGCAGCGTTCACACAGGGGGCTCTTGGGAAGCTTTCTTT.

The chain is built from TRBV27 and TRBJ2-7; TRBD2 is a possible D gene (6 bases). This CDR3 contains 12 residues. Germline V gene sequence: CDR1 MNHEY, CDR2 SMNVEV (reference sequence). V lost 5 bases and J lost 2, with 7 bases in between. CDR3 sequence (DNA): TGTGCCAGCAGTGGAGGGGCCTACGAGCAGTACTTC. It codes for CASSGGAYEQYF.

The chain recombines TRBV11-1 with TRBJ2-1, with a possible D match to TRBD1 (5 bases). V lost 5 bases, J lost 1 base, and 12 bases lay in between. The CDR3 contains 15 residues. Germline loops: CDR1 SGHAT, CDR2 FQDESV (reference sequence). The CDR3 region is CASSPSRVSYNEQFF. CDR3 sequence (DNA): TGTGCCAGCAGCCCCTCCAGGGTATCCTACAATGAGCAGTTCTTC.

This rearrangement joins TRBV13 to TRBJ2-7, with TRBD1 as a possible D gene (5 bases). Looked up from germline, CDR1 is PRHDT and CDR2 is FYEKMQ (reference sequence). The V end lost 7 bases, the J end lost 1 base, and 11 bases lay between the germline ends. This CDR3 is 13 amino acids long. This chain's CDR3 is CASTGNISYEQYF. The CDR3 coding sequence is TGTGCCAGCACAGGGAACATTTCCTACGAGCAGTACTTC.

V is TRBV2 and J is TRBJ1-1; 8 nucleotides match TRBD1. In germline, CDR1 is SNHLY, CDR2 FYNNEI. Germline trimming cut 8 bases from V and 11 bases from J; bases unmatched to any gene: 4. This CDR3 contains 10 residues. The CDR3 DNA is TGTGCCAGCGTAGACAGGGGCGCTTTCTTT. Translation: CASVDRGAFF. The entire variable domain, with the rest obtained from reference TRBV2 and TRBJ1-1, is as follows: EPEVTQTPSHQVTQMGQEVILRCVPISNHLYFYWYRQILGQKVEFLVSFYNNEISEKSEIFDDQFSVERPDGSNFTLKIRSTKLEDSAMYFCASVDRGAFFGQGTRLTVV.

The chain joins TRBV29-1 to TRBJ2-3; TRBD1 might be the D (6 bases). The ends were cut back, 7 bases at V and 6 bases at J, with 20 bases in the middle. This CDR3 region has 14 residues. The germline gives CDR1 SQVTM, CDR2 ANQGSEA. The CDR3 bases are TGCAGCGCCAGGGGTCTCCCGGCGGGTGATACGCAGTATTTT. Its protein is CSARGLPAGDTQYF.

V usage is TRBV28 and J usage is TRBJ1-4, with a tentative D call TRBD1 (5 bases). V was trimmed by 7 bases and J by 7 bases, leaving 13 bases between them. The CDR3 sequence is 13 residues long. Per germline, CDR1 MDHEN and CDR2 SYDVKM. The CDR3 region is CASTLVGLEKLFF. The CDR3 DNA reads TGTGCCAGCACCCTGGTGGGACTTGAAAAACTGTTTTTT.

This clone came up a few times. The gene calls are TRBV27 and TRBJ2-3; perhaps TRBD1 as D (6 bases). V gave up 5 bases and J gave up 4 bases, with 16 bases separating them. CDR1 and CDR2 (germline): MNHEY, SMNVEV (reference sequence). There are 15 residues in the CDR3. DNA for the CDR3: TGTGCCAGCAGTCCCACTTGGGGGCGCGCAGATACGCAGTATTTT. Protein: CASSPTWGRADTQYF.

The chain is built from TRBV28 and TRBJ2-7; 7 bases align to TRBD1. The V gene end was trimmed by 5 bases and the J gene end by 7 bases; junction bases not matched to a gene: 11. The CDR3 spans 14 residues. CDR1 MDHEN and CDR2 SYDVKM come from the germline V gene. DNA of the CDR3: TGTGCCAGCAGTGGGGGACAGCCGTCTGAAGAGCAGTACTTC. Translating it yields CASSGGQPSEEQYF.

The chain links TRBV10-3 to TRBJ1-6, with 8 bases matching TRBD1. The CDR3 is 17 residues long. Germline CDR1 and CDR2: ENHRY and SYGVKD. Losses at the gene ends were 4 bases for V and 3 bases for J; bases not matched to a gene: 8. The CDR3 spells CAISASDRANYNSPLHF. The CDR3 DNA reads TGTGCCATCAGTGCTTCGGACAGGGCCAACTATAATTCACCCCTCCACTTT.

The chain links TRBV19 to TRBJ1-5; TRBD1 matches 7 bases. The CDR3 is 17 residues long. Germline loops: CDR1 LNHDA, CDR2 SQIVND (reference sequence). V lost 5 bases to trimming and J lost 2 bases; unmatched junction nucleotides: 12. The CDR3 spells CASSSGGGLVGNQPQHF. The CDR3 bases are TGTGCCAGTAGTTCCGGAGGGGGCCTGGTGGGCAATCAGCCCCAGCATTTT.

The chain has TRBV18 and TRBJ1-6; D ambiguous. CDR1 and CDR2 (germline): KGHSH, LQKENI. V was pared by 6 bases and J by 2 bases, with 11 bases between. The length of the CDR3 is 15 residues. CDR3 loop: CASSPGEAYNSPLHF. Here the CDR3 DNA reads TGTGCCAGCTCTCCCGGGGAAGCCTATAATTCACCCCTCCACTTT. The whole variable domain, remainder taken from reference TRBV18 and TRBJ1-6, is NAGVMQNPRHLVRRRGQEARLRCSPMKGHSHVYWYRQLPEEGLKFMVYLQKENIIDESGMPKERFSAEFPKEGPSILRIQQVVRGDSAAYFCASSPGEAYNSPLHFGNGTRLTVT.

This rearrangement joins TRBV28 to TRBJ2-3; 9 nucleotides line up with TRBD2. The CDR3 runs 17 residues. Germline V gene lookup returns CDR1 MDHEN and CDR2 SYDVKM. V was pared by 4 bases and J by 0 bases, with 8 bases of the junction left unmatched. CDR3 protein: CASSSGLAGLSTDTQYF. The CDR3 DNA reads as TGTGCCAGCAGTTCGGGACTAGCTGGCCTAAGCACAGATACGCAGTATTTT.